This T cell receptor beta chain derives from a study of regulatory T cells in long-lasting Graves disease. Specified time point: newly diagnosed GD, antithyroid drugs for less than 3 months. The TCR library was made from RNA that had been extracted from PBMCs in TRIzol. V lost 4 bases and J lost 4; bases outside the gene matches: 22. Germline CDR1 MDHEN, CDR2 SYDVKM. The CDR3 is 21 amino acids. At least ten counts were recorded for this clonotype. Its antigen is unknown. The authors built TCR beta libraries using iRepertoire HTBI primers and Arm-PCR of CDR3 regions. One entry per CDR3 protein results from TCRdb running MiXCR on the multiplex PCR reads. The table shows hundreds of thousands of distinct CDR3 sequences, with 15% occurring only once. General study points: Segments TRBV28, TRBJ1-2 and TRBJ2-5 showed preferential usage in persistent disease.

These same data were also listed under a study on T cells in Graves' hyperthyroidism and ophthalmopathy.

This receptor was identified in a woman aged 40 to 55 with Graves disease. This chain links TRBV28 with TRBJ2-2; 9 positions match TRBD2. The material was peripheral blood mononuclear cells (PBMCs), obtained at new diagnosis, from a patient treated with antithyroid drugs. CDR3 sequence (DNA): TGTGCCAGCAGTTCAACCTTAGGATCCTTAAGGTCTAGCGGGATCACCGGGGAGCTGTTTTTT. This translates into CASSSTLGSLRSSGITGELFF. Looking up the rest from reference TRBV28 and TRBJ2-2 gives the full variable domain: DVKVTQSSRYLVKRTGEKVFLECVQDMDHENMFWYRQDPGLGLRLIYFSYDVKMKEKGDIPEGYSVSREKKERFSLILESASTNQTSMYLCASSSTLGSLRSSGITGELFFGEGSRLTVL.